Listed here is a single TCR beta chain. Its antigen is not known. The data stem from a study of T cell clusters in autoimmune cytopenias. TRB was amplified from approximately 250 ng of peripheral blood genomic DNA per sample. TRB was amplified by touch-down multiplex PCR, primer pools A and B combined. TCRdb re-called the multiplex PCR reads; one entry per CDR3 protein, DNA not given. The sample table includes roughly 5,300 distinct CDR3 sequences. CDR1 is SGHDT and CDR2 is YYEEEE in the germline V gene. There are 13 residues in the CDR3. Study-level results: Primary autoimmune cytopenia patients seemingly lacked the physiological T cell clusters found in healthy donors.

The same data also went into a second study, on T cell repertoires in aging, cancer and after chemotherapy. That work states: These repertoire data do not allow conclusions about immunological memory after chemotherapy.

This clonotype was obtained from a human donor in good health. Sequenced input: peripheral blood. The chain couples TRBV5-6 to TRBJ2-5. The CDR3 sequence is CASSSHGQETQYF.